These 2 T cell receptor beta chains were sequenced from one sample in a study of T cell changes during pregnancy in multiple sclerosis. The repertoire was sequenced with immunoSEQ multiplex PCR; TCRdb's copy has only in-frame clones and lacks some. The table has about 41,000 clones, around 90% seen once. This sample comprised peripheral blood, obtained in the first trimester of pregnancy. Receptors originate from a female donor in good health, enrolled as a control in a pregnancy study.

This rearrangement joins TRBV11-3 to TRBJ2-6; the match to TRBD1 covers 8 bases. This CDR3 has 18 amino acids. The V gene end was trimmed by 6 bases and the J gene end by 0 bases; junction bases not matched to a gene: 10. The germline V gene has CDR1 SGHNT and CDR2 YENEEA. In DNA, the CDR3 is TGTGCCAGCAGTTGGGTAGGGACAGGCGGCTCTGGGGCCAACGTCCTGACTTTC. It specifies CASSWVGTGGSGANVLTF.

V and J are TRBV15 and TRBJ2-1, with 8 bases identical to TRBD1. Germline V gene sequence: CDR1 LNHNV, CDR2 YYDKDF (reference sequence). The CDR3 covers 17 residues. V was pared by 1 base and J by 4 bases, with 9 bases of the junction left unmatched. CDR3 sequence (DNA): TGTGCCACCAGCAGAGGACTTTCCGGGACAGGATACAATGAGCAGTTCTTC. Amino acids: CATSRGLSGTGYNEQFF.